One sample yielded the 32 T cell receptor beta chains listed below, sequenced in a study of blood T cell repertoires in COVID-19. Sequenced by immunoSEQ multiplex PCR; TCRdb stores in-frame clones only, minus some. This sample has approximately 450,000 clones, with 87% found just once. The sequenced material came from PBMCs or T cells enriched from blood (not recorded which). The receptors derive from a woman younger than 30 with acute COVID-19.

V is TRBV25-1 and J is TRBJ1-4, with D unclear. Germline values: CDR1 MGHDK, CDR2 SYGVNS. V was trimmed by 1 base and J by 4 bases, leaving 10 bases between them. This CDR3 comprises 15 residues. The CDR3 loop reads CASSESKDYNEKLFF. CDR3 DNA sequence: TGTGCCAGCAGTGAATCTAAGGACTATAATGAAAAACTGTTTTTT.

CDR3 nucleotide sequence: TGTGCCACCACGGGACAGGGGACTCAGCCCCAGCATTTT. Translation gives CATTGQGTQPQHF. The V and J genes are TRBV19 and TRBJ1-5; 10 positions match TRBD1. Trimming took 10 bases from V and 6 from J; bases not matched to a gene: 6. The CDR3 covers 13 residues. Germline V gene data show CDR1 as LNHDA and CDR2 as SQIVND (reference sequence).

The rearrangement uses TRBV6-7 and TRBJ2-1, with 15 bases aligning to TRBD2. TRBV6-7 is sorted into the ORF group, with uncertain function. The V and J ends lost 7 bases and 8 bases, in that order; junction bases with no gene match: 15. CDR3 size: 18 residues. The CDR3 loop reads CASTPPRTSGRACHEQFF. Written as DNA, the CDR3 is TGTGCCAGCACCCCCCCTAGGACTAGCGGGAGGGCCTGCCATGAGCAGTTCTTC.

The chain recombines TRBV7-9 with TRBJ2-7; TRBD1 aligns across 7 bases. Germline trimming cut 5 bases from V and 4 bases from J; bases unmatched to any gene: 8. The V gene's germline CDR1 is SEHNR and CDR2 FQNEAQ (reference sequence). The CDR3 has 14 residues. CDR3 residues: CASSGTGEWYEQYF. In DNA form, the CDR3 reads TGTGCCAGCAGCGGAACAGGGGAGTGGTACGAGCAGTACTTC.

The rearrangement uses TRBV20-1 and TRBJ2-1; the D gene is possibly TRBD2 (5 bases). Trimming stripped 3 bases from V and 8 bases from J, with 17 bases between. The CDR3 consists of 14 residues. Germline V gene sequence: CDR1 DFQATT, CDR2 SNEGSKA (reference sequence). The CDR3: CSASLVADGDEQFF. CDR3 DNA: TGCAGTGCTAGTCTTGTGGCAGACGGGGATGAGCAGTTCTTC.

The J gene is TRBJ2-2, the V gene TRBV2; TRBD1 aligns across 9 bases. There are 15 residues in the CDR3. V was pared by 5 bases and J by 6 bases, with 7 bases of the junction left unmatched. CDR1 and CDR2 (germline): SNHLY, FYNNEI. Written as DNA, the CDR3 is TGTGCCAGCAGTAACCGACAGGGGGAGGCCGGGGAGCTGTTTTTT. Translation: CASSNRQGEAGELFF.

V gene TRBV3-1 (or the pseudogene TRBV3-2) combines with J gene TRBJ1-6, with 10 bases that match TRBD1. This CDR3 has 18 residues. Germline loops: CDR1 LGHDT, CDR2 YNNKEL (reference sequence). V dropped 6 bases and J dropped 2; count of bases not matched to a gene: 10. CDR3 protein: CASSRIQGQGAYNSPLHF. Here the CDR3 DNA reads TGTGCCAGCAGTCGGATCCAAGGACAGGGGGCCTATAATTCACCCCTCCACTTT.

CDR3 nucleotide sequence: TGTGCCAGCAGTGGACAGGGTGCCGGTGGAAACACCATATATTTT. Translation: CASSGQGAGGNTIYF. The genes are TRBV28 and TRBJ1-3, with 8 bases lining up with TRBD1. Germline trimming cut 5 bases from V and 3 bases from J; bases unmatched to any gene: 6. The CDR3 loop spans 15 amino acids. Germline lookup yields CDR1 MDHEN and CDR2 SYDVKM.

This chain uses TRBV5-6 with TRBJ2-7; tentative D call: TRBD2 (5 bases). V dropped 4 bases and J dropped 12 bases, with 23 bases sitting between them. Germline V gene sequence: CDR1 SGHDT, CDR2 YYEEEE. The CDR3 covers 14 residues. DNA of the CDR3: TGTGCCAGCAGCCTCACGCCCGACTACTACGATGTGTACTTC. Amino acid sequence: CASSLTPDYYDVYF.

The chain has TRBV27 and TRBJ2-7, with 12 bases aligning to TRBD1. The germline V gene encodes CDR1 MNHEY and CDR2 SMNVEV (reference sequence). Unmatched junction bases numbered 5, after V lost 4 bases and J lost 4 bases. The CDR3 contains 15 residues. In DNA form, the CDR3 reads TGTGCCAGCAGTTCCCCGGGACAGGGGGCGTACGAGCAGTACTTC. It codes for CASSSPGQGAYEQYF.

This clone was seen a single time. The chain joins TRBV27 to TRBJ1-4, with TRBD1 matching over 7 bases. Germline CDR1 and CDR2: MNHEY and SMNVEV (reference sequence). The CDR3 is 15 amino acids. Trimming removed 6 bases from V and 7 bases from J; junction bases left unmatched: 11. The CDR3 DNA is TGTGCCAGCAGGGGCGGGCGGACAGGCACTGAAAAACTGTTTTTT. Translating gives CASRGGRTGTEKLFF.

The V and J genes are TRBV6-5 and TRBJ1-6; weak D call: TRBD1 (6 bases). CDR3 length: 12 amino acids. Germline V gene lookup returns CDR1 MNHEY and CDR2 SVGAGI. The ends were cut back, 6 bases at V and 10 bases at J, with 10 bases in the middle. CDR3 in DNA: TGTGCCAGCAGACAGGGTTCCTCACCCCTCCACTTT. The encoded protein is CASRQGSSPLHF.

The chain combines TRBV9 with TRBJ1-1; weak D call: TRBD1 (5 bases). The length of the CDR3 is 15 residues. V shed 4 bases and J shed 1 base, with 14 bases lying between them. CDR1 and CDR2 from the germline V gene are SGDLS and YYNGEE. CDR3 DNA sequence: TGTGCCAGCAGCCCGTCCAGGGCCCCGAACACTGAAGCTTTCTTT. Translation gives CASSPSRAPNTEAFF.

The chain combines TRBV9 with TRBJ1-3; 9 bases are a match to TRBD1. Germline-derived CDR1 and CDR2 are SGDLS and YYNGEE. This CDR3 contains 16 residues. V shed 3 bases, J shed 0 bases, and the junction held 4 bases outside the gene matches. CDR3 in amino acids: CASSETGGSSGNTIYF. CDR3 coding DNA: TGTGCCAGCAGCGAAACAGGGGGCTCCTCTGGAAACACCATATATTTT.

The chain employs TRBV11-2 and TRBJ1-2; tentative D call: TRBD1 (5 bases). V lost 5 bases and J lost 8, with 15 bases in between. This CDR3 comprises 13 residues. Per the germline V gene, CDR1 is SGHAT and CDR2 is FQNNGV. CDR3 sequence: CASSGGTPGGYTF. The CDR3 DNA follows: TGTGCCAGCAGCGGAGGGACGCCGGGGGGCTACACCTTC.

The chain is built from TRBV5-3 and TRBJ2-5; 10 nucleotides agree with TRBD2. TRBV5-3 is labeled an ORF, and its function is uncertain. This CDR3 region has 16 residues. Losses at the gene ends were 4 bases for V and 6 bases for J; bases not matched to a gene: 12. The CDR3 nucleotides read TGTGCCAGAAGCGGAGCGGGGGGGCTTATAGGGAAGACCCAGTACTTC. Translating it yields CARSGAGGLIGKTQYF.

The genes are TRBV5-1 and TRBJ2-1, with 9 bases lining up with TRBD2. This CDR3 contains 15 residues. V was clipped by 5 bases and J by 7 bases; unmatched bases: 10. CDR1 SGHRS and CDR2 YFSETQ come from the germline V gene. The CDR3 DNA reads TGCGCCAGCAGTCAAAGCGGGGGGTCCTTGAATGAGCAGTTCTTC. Translating gives CASSQSGGSLNEQFF.

The chain carries TRBV15 and TRBJ2-7; tentative D call: TRBD1 (5 bases). CDR3 length equals 16 residues. Germline lookup yields CDR1 LNHNV and CDR2 YYDKDF (reference sequence). Trimming cost V 2 bases and J 0 bases, with 14 bases left between them. For the CDR3, the DNA is TGTGCCACCAGCAGATCGTGGGGCTCAAGCTCCTACGAGCAGTACTTC. It is translated as CATSRSWGSSSYEQYF.

This chain joins TRBV6-1 and TRBJ1-4; no clear D. This CDR3 has 16 amino acids. Trimming removed 2 bases from V and 5 bases from J, with 15 bases in between. Germline lookup yields CDR1 MNHNS and CDR2 SASEGT. The CDR3 reads CASSETARGGNEKLFF. The DNA for the CDR3 is TGTGCCAGCAGTGAAACGGCGAGAGGAGGAAATGAAAAACTGTTTTTT.

CDR3 sequence reads: CASSLGGSYGYTF. The DNA for the CDR3 is TGCGCCAGCAGCTTGGGCGGCAGTTATGGCTACACCTTC. V and J are TRBV5-1 and TRBJ1-2; the D is unclear. The V gene's germline CDR1 is SGHRS and CDR2 YFSETQ. The CDR3 has 13 amino acids. V lost 0 bases, J lost 5 bases, and 8 bases lay in between.

This clone has a handful of counts. This chain joins TRBV25-1 and TRBJ1-2; no reliable D call. The length of the CDR3 is 12 residues. Trimming pared 5 bases from V and 2 bases from J, leaving 6 bases between. CDR1 is MGHDK and CDR2 is SYGVNS in the germline V gene. DNA of the CDR3: TGTGCCAGCAGTAGGGAGAACTATGGCTACACCTTC. It encodes CASSRENYGYTF.

This rearrangement joins TRBV18 to TRBJ2-7, with 15 bases that match TRBD2. Germline V gene data show CDR1 as KGHSH and CDR2 as LQKENI. V lost 3 bases and J lost 5; bases outside the gene matches: 8. This CDR3 comprises 17 residues. The CDR3 sequence is CASSPTQGTSGGNEQYF. DNA of the CDR3: TGTGCCAGCTCACCCACCCAGGGGACTAGCGGGGGGAACGAGCAGTACTTC. Using reference TRBV18 and TRBJ2-7 for the parts outside the CDR3, the full variable domain is NAGVMQNPRHLVRRRGQEARLRCSPMKGHSHVYWYRQLPEEGLKFMVYLQKENIIDESGMPKERFSAEFPKEGPSILRIQQVVRGDSAAYFCASSPTQGTSGGNEQYFGPGTRLTVT.

J is TRBJ1-5 and V is TRBV19; no clear D gene. The V gene lost 3 bases and the J gene lost 0 bases, with 18 bases spanning the gap. Per the germline V gene, CDR1 is LNHDA and CDR2 is SQIVND (reference sequence). The CDR3 length is 18 residues. As DNA, the CDR3 is TGTGCCAGTAGTATCCTAGAACTTTTTACTTATAGCAATCAGCCCCAGCATTTT. Amino acid sequence: CASSILELFTYSNQPQHF.

J is TRBJ1-1 and V is TRBV15; 7 bases fit TRBD1. J lost 3 bases, V lost 4 bases, and 11 bases had no gene match. The CDR3 sequence is 16 residues long. Germline V gene lookup returns CDR1 LNHNV and CDR2 YYDKDF (reference sequence). CDR3 nucleotide sequence: TGTGCCACCAGCAAAAGGGACAGCTTGTCGTACACTGAAGCTTTCTTT. This gives the protein CATSKRDSLSYTEAFF.

The chain uses TRBV20-1 and TRBJ1-1; D not resolved. The CDR3 spans 11 residues. CDR1 DFQATT and CDR2 SNEGSKA come from the germline V gene (reference sequence). V lost 3 bases and J lost 10, with 12 bases in between. The CDR3 sequence is CSARGLVGAFF. DNA for the CDR3: TGCAGTGCTAGGGGCCTCGTTGGAGCTTTCTTT.

The gene calls are TRBV12-3 or TRBV12-4 and TRBJ1-2, with D possibly being TRBD1 (6 bases). The CDR3 runs 11 residues. Deletions cut 11 bases from V and 7 bases from J, with 14 bases between. CDR3 bases: TGTGCCCTACAGGGAGAGGGTGGCTACACCTTC. Its translation is CALQGEGGYTF.

This chain joins TRBV19 and TRBJ1-2, with 9 positions matching TRBD1. In germline, CDR1 is LNHDA, CDR2 SQIVND (reference sequence). After removal of 5 bases from V and 8 bases from J, the junction contained 12 bases not matched to a gene. The CDR3 consists of 15 residues. The CDR3 nucleotides read TGTGCCAGTAGTTCAAGGACAGGGGCCGTGGGGGGCTACACCTTC. It codes for CASSSRTGAVGGYTF.

As to this clone: The same CDR3 can be traced to other DNA sequences in this sample. The chain uses TRBV4-3 and TRBJ1-4; 8 bases agree with TRBD1. Germline assignment: CDR1 LGHNA and CDR2 YSLEER. V gave up 0 bases and J gave up 8 bases; unmatched junction bases: 8. This CDR3 spans 16 amino acids. CDR3 protein: CASSQDRPGGGEKLFF. The CDR3 coding sequence is TGCGCCAGCAGCCAAGATCGTCCAGGGGGCGGAGAAAAACTGTTTTTT.

This clone appeared a single time. This chain links TRBV19 with TRBJ2-7, with TRBD1 as a possible D gene (5 bases). Per germline, CDR1 LNHDA and CDR2 SQIVND (reference sequence). There are 19 residues in the CDR3. V shed 6 bases and J shed 0 bases, with 27 bases lying between them. CDR3 nucleotide sequence: TGTGCCAGTAGACCTTCCTGGCTGAATGGGGTAGGGGCCTCCTACGAGCAGTACTTC. As protein: CASRPSWLNGVGASYEQYF.

The chain has TRBV3-1 (or the pseudogene TRBV3-2) and TRBJ1-1; 10 bases are a match to TRBD1. CDR3 length equals 17 residues. CDR1 LGHDT and CDR2 YNNKEL come from the germline V gene (reference sequence). Trimming at V came to 7 bases and at J to 4 bases, leaving 15 bases not matched to a gene. In nucleotides, the CDR3 is TGTGCCAGCACCGCGACAGGGGGCTTTTCAACGGGCACTGAAGCTTTCTTT. It is translated as CASTATGGFSTGTEAFF.

The chain links TRBV7-9 to TRBJ1-1; no clear D. Trimming stripped 7 bases from V and 1 base from J, with 10 bases between. CDR1 is SEHNR and CDR2 is FQNEAQ in the germline V gene (reference sequence). The CDR3 covers 13 residues. The DNA for the CDR3 is TGTGCCAGCACCATGGGAGAGAACACTGAAGCTTTCTTT. It translates to CASTMGENTEAFF.

V and J are TRBV11-2 and TRBJ2-7, with TRBD2 matching over 9 bases. Germline lookup yields CDR1 SGHAT and CDR2 FQNNGV. The CDR3 sequence is 17 residues long. V dropped 7 bases and J dropped 4; count of bases not matched to a gene: 17. The CDR3 spells CASTGGWGLAGGYEQYF. Here the CDR3 DNA reads TGTGCCAGCACCGGGGGCTGGGGACTAGCTGGAGGGTACGAGCAGTACTTC.